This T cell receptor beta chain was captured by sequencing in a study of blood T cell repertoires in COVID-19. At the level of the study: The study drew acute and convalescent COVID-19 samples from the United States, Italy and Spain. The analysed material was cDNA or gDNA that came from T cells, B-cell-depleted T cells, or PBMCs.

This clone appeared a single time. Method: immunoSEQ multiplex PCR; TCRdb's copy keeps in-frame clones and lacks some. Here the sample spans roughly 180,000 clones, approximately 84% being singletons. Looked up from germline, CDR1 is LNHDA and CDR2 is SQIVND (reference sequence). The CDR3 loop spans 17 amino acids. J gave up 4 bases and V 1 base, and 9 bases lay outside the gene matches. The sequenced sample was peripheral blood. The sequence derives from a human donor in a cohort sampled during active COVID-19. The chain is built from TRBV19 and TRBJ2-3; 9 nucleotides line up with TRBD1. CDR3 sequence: CASSIGPGQGVADTQYF. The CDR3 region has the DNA TGTGCCAGTAGTATAGGCCCGGGACAGGGAGTCGCAGATACGCAGTATTTT.